A single sample is the source of the 26 T cell receptor beta chains below, sequenced in a study of T cell responses to AZD1222 COVID-19 vaccine. The repertoire was sequenced with immunoSEQ multiplex PCR; TCRdb's copy has only in-frame clones and lacks some. In the table there are more than 150,000 clones, 85% to 90% of which are singletons. Here the sequenced sample was peripheral blood, taken on day 0 of AZD1222 vaccination. The receptors derive from an adult in good health.

CDR3 DNA sequence: TGTGCCAGTAGTGTAGCAGATACGCAGTATTTT. This translates into CASSVADTQYF. The chain employs TRBV19 and TRBJ2-3, with no clear D. The germline V and J ends were trimmed by 5 bases and 4 bases, with 4 bases remaining between them. This CDR3 region has 11 residues. CDR1 and CDR2 from the germline V gene are LNHDA and SQIVND (reference sequence).

The gene calls are TRBV9 and TRBJ2-7, with 11 bases lining up with TRBD2. The junction had 0 bases not matched to a gene; V was cut back by 2 bases and J by 2 bases. The CDR3 spans 14 residues. From germline, CDR1 is SGDLS and CDR2 YYNGEE. DNA for the CDR3: TGTGCCAGCAGCGTGGGACTAGCGGCCTACGAGCAGTACTTC. It yields the protein CASSVGLAAYEQYF.

The chain couples TRBV20-1 to TRBJ2-5; 7 bases agree with TRBD1. This CDR3 comprises 15 residues. V lost 3 bases, J lost 1 base, and 8 bases stayed unmatched. The germline V gene encodes CDR1 DFQATT and CDR2 SNEGSKA (reference sequence). In nucleotides, the CDR3 is TGCAGTGCTAGTAGGGACAGCAGTCTCCAAGAGACCCAGTACTTC. This gives the protein CSASRDSSLQETQYF.

The chain carries TRBV5-1 and TRBJ2-1; D is ambiguous. Trimming pared 5 bases from V and 1 base from J, leaving 13 bases between. There are 15 residues in the CDR3. In germline, CDR1 is SGHRS, CDR2 YFSETQ. This CDR3 is CASRGDIASYNEQFF. The CDR3 coding sequence is TGCGCCAGCAGAGGTGATATAGCATCCTACAATGAGCAGTTCTTC.

The rearrangement links TRBV19 to TRBJ1-5; D is uncertain. CDR1 is LNHDA and CDR2 is SQIVND in the germline V gene (reference sequence). The CDR3 covers 16 residues. Trimming left V 5 bases short and J 0 bases short, with 14 bases between. The CDR3 region has the DNA TGTGCCAGTAGTTCCATCGGGCGAAATAGCAATCAGCCCCAGCATTTT. Amino acids: CASSSIGRNSNQPQHF. The full variable domain, rest sourced from reference TRBV19 and TRBJ1-5, is DGGITQSPKYLFRKEGQNVTLSCEQNLNHDAMYWYRQDPGQGLRLIYYSQIVNDFQKGDIAEGYSVSREKKESFPLTVTSAQKNPTAFYLCASSSIGRNSNQPQHFGDGTRLSIL.

This CDR3 reads CASSAYRGRSYEQYF. CDR3 coding DNA: TGTGCCAGCAGTGCATATAGGGGCCGCTCCTACGAGCAGTACTTC. The chain combines TRBV27 with TRBJ2-7; TRBD1 is a possible D gene (5 bases). From germline, CDR1 is MNHEY and CDR2 SMNVEV (reference sequence). The CDR3 contains 15 residues. V shed 5 bases and J shed 0 bases, with 14 bases lying between them.

The chain recombines TRBV18 with TRBJ1-4, with D unclear. The germline V and J ends were trimmed by 3 bases and 3 bases, with 8 bases remaining between them. The germline gives CDR1 KGHSH, CDR2 LQKENI. The CDR3 loop spans 14 amino acids. CDR3 residues: CASSPTDPNEKLFF. The CDR3 nucleotides are TGTGCCAGCTCACCCACGGACCCTAATGAAAAACTGTTTTTT.

This sequence joins TRBV5-1 and TRBJ2-1; TRBD2 aligns across 11 bases. CDR1 and CDR2 from the germline V gene are SGHRS and YFSETQ. The ends lost 6 bases at V and 4 bases at J; junction bases unmatched: 9. The CDR3 sequence is 16 residues long. CDR3 sequence reads: CASKKLAGEPYNEQFF. The CDR3 coding sequence is TGCGCCAGCAAAAAACTAGCGGGAGAACCTTACAATGAGCAGTTCTTC.

The rearrangement links TRBV6-6 to TRBJ1-2; D might be TRBD1 (5 bases). V shed 8 bases and J shed 5 bases, with 9 bases lying between them. Germline CDR1 and CDR2: MNHNY and SVGAGI (reference sequence). This CDR3 region has 11 residues. Here the CDR3 reads CASRQNYGYTF. The CDR3 DNA is TGTGCCAGCCGACAGAATTATGGCTACACCTTC.

The chain couples TRBV27 to TRBJ2-1, with 7 bases lining up with TRBD2. J was trimmed by 4 bases and V by 2 bases; bases with no gene match: 5. The CDR3 runs 15 residues. The germline gives CDR1 MNHEY, CDR2 SMNVEV (reference sequence). CDR3 nucleotide sequence: TGTGCCAGCAGTTTAGCGGGAGTGGGGTACAATGAGCAGTTCTTC. This translates into CASSLAGVGYNEQFF.

V usage is TRBV7-2 and J usage is TRBJ1-2; D remains ambiguous. Germline loops: CDR1 SGHTA, CDR2 FQGNSA. Trimming removed 1 base at V and 2 bases at J, with 14 bases between. The CDR3 contains 16 residues. CDR3 sequence (DNA): TGTGCCAGCAGCTTAGTTGGGTCAGGTTTGAACTATGGCTACACCTTC. Amino acids: CASSLVGSGLNYGYTF.

The chain is built from TRBV7-2 and TRBJ1-5; TRBD1 might be the D (5 bases). The CDR3 has 15 residues. V was clipped by 1 base and J by 6 bases, with 13 bases between them. Germline V CDR1 and CDR2: SGHTA, FQGNSA. The CDR3 nucleotides read TGTGCCAGCAGCTTAGGTGGGGCCATGGTTCAGCCCCAGCATTTT. Amino acids: CASSLGGAMVQPQHF. Combining the CDR3 with reference TRBV7-2 and TRBJ1-5 gives the whole variable domain GAGVSQSPSNKVTEKGKDVELRCDPISGHTALYWYRQSLGQGLEFLIYFQGNSAPDKSGLPSDRFSAERTGGSVSTLTIQRTQQEDSAVYLCASSLGGAMVQPQHFGDGTRLSIL.

V is TRBV19 and J is TRBJ1-3, with D uncertain. Germline V gene data show CDR1 as LNHDA and CDR2 as SQIVND (reference sequence). The V and J ends lost 2 bases and 2 bases respectively, with 7 bases between them. CDR3 length: 14 amino acids. The CDR3 spells CASSIKGPGNTIYF. DNA of the CDR3: TGTGCCAGTAGTATAAAAGGCCCTGGAAACACCATATATTTT.

The V gene is TRBV5-4, the J gene TRBJ2-1; 7 bases align to TRBD2. Germline V gene lookup returns CDR1 SGHNT and CDR2 YYREEE (reference sequence). The CDR3 is 14 residues long. The V and J ends lost 0 bases and 14 bases, in that order; junction bases with no gene match: 11. The CDR3 bases are TGTGCCAGCAGCTTGGTTAACGGGGGGTTCCGAAAGTTCTTC. Translated: CASSLVNGGFRKFF. The full variable domain, its missing parts supplied by reference TRBV5-4 and TRBJ2-1, is ETGVTQSPTHLIKTRGQQVTLRCSSQSGHNTVSWYQQALGQGPQFIFQYYREEENGRGNFPPRFSGLQFPNYSSELNVNALELDDSALYLCASSLVNGGFRKFFGPGTRLTVL.

The genes are TRBV2 and TRBJ2-6; possibly TRBD1 or TRBD2 for D (6 bases each). V dropped 3 bases and J dropped 1 base, with 13 bases sitting between them. CDR1 SNHLY and CDR2 FYNNEI come from the germline V gene. This CDR3 is 17 amino acids long. This CDR3 reads CASSEPGGLSGANVLTF. CDR3 DNA: TGTGCCAGCAGTGAGCCCGGGGGCCTTTCTGGGGCCAACGTCCTGACTTTC.

This rearrangement joins TRBV5-1 to TRBJ1-2; TRBD1 matches 7 bases. Trimming at V came to 4 bases and at J to 1 base, leaving 4 bases not matched to a gene. Germline CDR1 is SGHRS and CDR2 is YFSETQ. The CDR3 extends over 14 amino acids. CDR3: CASSRQGGNYGYTF. The CDR3 DNA follows: TGCGCCAGCAGCAGACAGGGTGGTAACTATGGCTACACCTTC.

This sequence joins TRBV5-4 and TRBJ2-7; possibly TRBD2 for D (7 bases). The CDR3 covers 16 residues. Germline-derived CDR1 and CDR2 are SGHNT and YYREEE (reference sequence). The V and J ends lost 3 bases and 6 bases respectively, with 22 bases between them. The CDR3 DNA is TGTGCCAGCAGCTGGGGGGGGCGGCTAGGAGGCTCCGAGCAGTACTTC. It yields the protein CASSWGGRLGGSEQYF.

The chain links TRBV7-9 to TRBJ1-3; D is undetermined. Germline-derived CDR1 and CDR2 are SEHNR and FQNEAQ (reference sequence). The V and J ends lost 5 bases and 4 bases respectively, with 15 bases between them. The CDR3 has 15 amino acids. The CDR3 sequence: CASSPPRRLGNTIYF. The CDR3 nucleotides are TGTGCCAGCAGCCCACCCCGCCGGTTGGGAAACACCATATATTTT.

This clone was picked up a small number of times. This sequence joins TRBV6-6 and TRBJ1-5; tentatively, D is TRBD1 (6 bases). This CDR3 spans 19 amino acids. Germline lookup yields CDR1 MNHNY and CDR2 SVGAGI (reference sequence). Trimming took off 5 bases at V and 5 bases at J, with 28 bases between the two ends. The CDR3 region is CASSPRGGIGAGVHQPQHF. DNA for the CDR3: TGTGCCAGCAGTCCCCGTGGGGGGATTGGCGCAGGGGTTCATCAGCCCCAGCATTTT.

The chain recombines TRBV29-1 with TRBJ2-3; D may be TRBD2 (5 bases). This CDR3 comprises 15 residues. Germline V lookup: CDR1 SQVTM, CDR2 ANQGSEA. Trimming cost V 2 bases and J 2 bases, with 14 bases left between them. CDR3 bases: TGCAGCGTTGAAATGCTAGCTGATCACACAGATACGCAGTATTTT. It specifies CSVEMLADHTDTQYF.

The CDR3 nucleotides read TGCGCCAGCAGCCCGGGACAGAACTATGGCTACACCTTC. It is translated as CASSPGQNYGYTF. The rearrangement joins TRBV5-1 to TRBJ1-2; 7 bases map to TRBD1. The CDR3 length is 13 residues. Germline V gene sequence: CDR1 SGHRS, CDR2 YFSETQ. V was pared by 4 bases and J by 2 bases, with 2 bases of the junction left unmatched.

This clone was seen once. The gene calls are TRBV18 and TRBJ1-2, with D tentatively TRBD1 (6 bases). The CDR3 is made up of 17 amino acids. Trimming took 4 bases from V and 2 from J, leaving 20 bases between them. Germline CDR1 KGHSH, CDR2 LQKENI. The CDR3 DNA reads TGTGCCAGCTCACAGAATGAAAAACCACAGGGCAACTATGGCTACACCTTC. The encoded protein is CASSQNEKPQGNYGYTF.

This chain links TRBV19 with TRBJ2-7; 7 bases map to TRBD1. Germline values: CDR1 LNHDA, CDR2 SQIVND (reference sequence). The V gene end was trimmed by 5 bases and the J gene end by 6 bases; junction bases not matched to a gene: 16. This CDR3 has 16 amino acids. The CDR3 region has the DNA TGTGCCAGTAGTGCGCTCACAGGGGCTCAGACGGGCGAGCAGTACTTC. This gives the protein CASSALTGAQTGEQYF.

This clone was recorded a few times. The chain recombines TRBV3-1 (or the pseudogene TRBV3-2) with TRBJ1-2; 7 nucleotides match TRBD1. This CDR3 region has 14 residues. The ends lost 4 bases at V and 3 bases at J; junction bases unmatched: 5. From germline, CDR1 is LGHDT and CDR2 YNNKEL (reference sequence). This CDR3 is CASSLQGGDYGYTF. The DNA for the CDR3 is TGTGCCAGCAGCCTCCAAGGGGGCGACTATGGCTACACCTTC.

This chain uses TRBV7-9 with TRBJ1-3, with TRBD1 matching 9 bases. CDR1 is SEHNR and CDR2 is FQNEAQ in the germline V gene (reference sequence). The V and J ends lost 9 bases and 9 bases, in that order; junction bases with no gene match: 9. CDR3 length equals 13 residues. CDR3 sequence reads: CASPGQGGGTIYF. DNA for the CDR3: TGTGCCAGTCCGGGACAGGGAGGCGGCACCATATATTTT.

This chain connects TRBV4-1 to TRBJ1-5; D not resolved. Germline V gene lookup returns CDR1 MGHRA and CDR2 YSYEKL. The CDR3 runs to 13 residues. V lost 0 bases and J 9 bases, leaving 9 bases between the germline ends. CDR3 DNA sequence: TGCGCCAGCAGCCAAGAAACGCTGGGGCCCCAGCATTTT. Its translation is CASSQETLGPQHF.